The 28 T cell receptor beta chains presented below share a single source sample, sequenced in a study of blood T cell repertoires in COVID-19. The method was immunoSEQ multiplex PCR; TCRdb's version includes in-frame clones alone and lacks a portion of them. The data hold over 100,000 clones, with 82% observed a single time. The specimen sequenced was peripheral blood. These receptor sequences come from a man in his 70s with acute or convalescent COVID-19.

The chain employs TRBV2 and TRBJ2-2; 7 bases are shared with TRBD1. The V gene's germline CDR1 is SNHLY and CDR2 FYNNEI. V lost 4 bases to trimming and J lost 1 base; unmatched junction nucleotides: 3. The CDR3 is 15 amino acids. The CDR3 sequence is CASSGGTVNTGELFF. CDR3 bases: TGTGCCAGCAGTGGTGGGACAGTGAACACCGGGGAGCTGTTTTTT. Drawing the rest from reference TRBV2 and TRBJ2-2, the complete variable domain is EPEVTQTPSHQVTQMGQEVILRCVPISNHLYFYWYRQILGQKVEFLVSFYNNEISEKSEIFDDQFSVERPDGSNFTLKIRSTKLEDSAMYFCASSGGTVNTGELFFGEGSRLTVL.

CDR3 nucleotide sequence: TGTGCCAGCACCCTAGGACAGGGAGGATACAATGAGCAGTTCTTC. It encodes CASTLGQGGYNEQFF. The V call is TRBV11-2, the J call TRBJ2-1; 8 nucleotides align to TRBD1. Germline V CDR1 and CDR2: SGHAT, FQNNGV. This CDR3 comprises 15 residues. The V gene end was trimmed by 7 bases and the J gene end by 4 bases; junction bases not matched to a gene: 9.

This chain joins TRBV7-2 and TRBJ2-1; 14 bases match TRBD2. Germline V CDR1 and CDR2: SGHTA, FQGNSA. V shed 5 bases and J 7 bases; nucleotides not matched to a gene: 7. This CDR3 has 16 amino acids. The CDR3 spells CASSLGGLAGVNEQFF. The CDR3 nucleotides are TGTGCCAGCAGCCTGGGGGGACTAGCGGGAGTTAATGAGCAGTTCTTC.

This clone was counted only a few times. V and J are TRBV10-3 and TRBJ2-4; D ambiguous. CDR3 length: 17 amino acids. Deletions cut 3 bases from V and 0 bases from J, with 15 bases between. From germline, CDR1 is ENHRY and CDR2 SYGVKD. Written as DNA, the CDR3 is TGTGCCATCAGTGATCCCAACACGAGACTAGCCAAAAACATTCAGTACTTC. Translating gives CAISDPNTRLAKNIQYF.

The chain combines TRBV7-9 with TRBJ2-2, with TRBD1 matching 7 bases. CDR1 and CDR2 (germline): SEHNR, FQNEAQ (reference sequence). The length of the CDR3 is 16 residues. V was clipped by 5 bases and J by 4 bases; unmatched bases: 10. Here the CDR3 DNA reads TGTGCCAGCAGCCCCCGCCGGACAGGTGGCACCGGGGAGCTGTTTTTT. Its protein product is CASSPRRTGGTGELFF. Variable domain in full (rest from reference TRBV7-9 and TRBJ2-2): DTGVSQNPRHKITKRGQNVTFRCDPISEHNRLYWYRQTLGQGPEFLTYFQNEAQLEKSRLLSDRFSAERPKGSFSTLEIQRTEQGDSAMYLCASSPRRTGGTGELFFGEGSRLTVL.

V gene TRBV3-1 (or the pseudogene TRBV3-2) combines with J gene TRBJ2-7, with 7 bases lining up with TRBD1. Germline CDR1 LGHDT, CDR2 YNNKEL (reference sequence). J lost 6 bases, V lost 5 bases, and 16 bases had no gene match. This CDR3 is 16 amino acids long. The CDR3 nucleotides read TGTGCCAGCAGCGCACCCGGGCTCAGGGGGACACCCGAGCAGTACTTC. Translated, it gives CASSAPGLRGTPEQYF.

The chain combines TRBV5-8 with TRBJ2-2, with D possibly TRBD2 on 5 matching bases. The CDR3 spans 13 residues. CDR1 SGHTS and CDR2 YDEGEE come from the germline V gene. V lost 6 bases to trimming and J lost 6 bases, with 12 bases between them. This CDR3 is CASTIRDAGELFF. The CDR3 nucleotides are TGTGCCAGCACCATACGGGATGCCGGGGAGCTGTTTTTT.

The J gene is TRBJ2-7, the V gene TRBV6-2 or TRBV6-3; 10 bases fit TRBD1. The junction had 18 bases not matched to a gene; V was cut back by 5 bases and J by 5 bases. This CDR3 has 18 residues. Germline V lookup: CDR1 MNHEY, CDR2 SVGEGT. The DNA for the CDR3 is TGTGCCAGCAGTCCACCGTTGCTTAGCGGGACAGGGGTCAACGAGCAGTACTTC. Protein product: CASSPPLLSGTGVNEQYF.

The chain has TRBV5-1 and TRBJ1-2, with TRBD1 identical over 7 bases. The CDR3 length is 14 residues. The V gene's germline CDR1 is SGHRS and CDR2 YFSETQ. J gave up 5 bases and V 6 bases, and 10 bases lay outside the gene matches. The CDR3: CASNPGQTIYGYTF. As DNA, the CDR3 is TGCGCCAGCAACCCGGGACAGACTATTTATGGCTACACCTTC.

The rearrangement joins TRBV5-1 to TRBJ2-1, with 12 bases aligning to TRBD2. The CDR3 is 16 amino acids. V shed 0 bases and J 6 bases; nucleotides not matched to a gene: 4. The germline V gene has CDR1 SGHRS and CDR2 YFSETQ. CDR3 sequence reads: CASSLATSGSVNEQFF. The CDR3, as DNA: TGCGCCAGCAGCTTGGCGACTAGCGGGAGTGTCAATGAGCAGTTCTTC.

The chain links TRBV7-3 to TRBJ1-2; D unclear. The CDR3 length is 15 residues. Trimming stripped 6 bases from V and 2 bases from J, with 16 bases between. In germline, CDR1 is SGHTA, CDR2 FQGTGA. The CDR3 sequence is CASSDTGSTNYGYTF. The CDR3 DNA reads TGTGCCAGCAGTGATACCGGGTCAACCAACTATGGCTACACCTTC.

This rearrangement joins TRBV11-2 to TRBJ2-2; the match to TRBD2 covers 7 bases. Looked up from germline, CDR1 is SGHAT and CDR2 is FQNNGV. The CDR3 is made up of 15 amino acids. With 4 bases clipped from V and 4 bases from J, the junction kept 6 bases outside the gene matches. The CDR3 sequence: CASSSLAEITGELFF. The DNA for the CDR3 is TGTGCCAGCAGCTCCCTAGCGGAGATCACCGGGGAGCTGTTTTTT. Supplemented by reference TRBV11-2 and TRBJ2-2, the full variable domain reads EAGVAQSPRYKIIEKRQSVAFWCNPISGHATLYWYQQILGQGPKLLIQFQNNGVVDDSQLPKDRFSAERLKGVDSTLKIQPAKLEDSAVYLCASSSLAEITGELFFGEGSRLTVL.

The chain uses TRBV3-1 (or the pseudogene TRBV3-2) and TRBJ1-3; tentative D call: TRBD1 (5 bases). V gave up 6 bases and J gave up 0 bases, with 15 bases separating them. The germline V gene encodes CDR1 LGHDT and CDR2 YNNKEL (reference sequence). The CDR3 is 16 amino acids. The CDR3, as DNA: TGTGCCAGCAGTTTCCCTCAGGGCTCCTCTGGAAACACCATATATTTT. Protein: CASSFPQGSSGNTIYF.

The rearrangement joins TRBV5-4 to TRBJ2-2; 7 nucleotides agree with TRBD2. The trim removed 0 bases at V and 6 bases at J, leaving 5 bases unmatched. Per the germline V gene, CDR1 is SGHNT and CDR2 is YYREEE (reference sequence). The CDR3 runs 15 residues. CDR3 sequence reads: CASSLEWGGPGELFF. CDR3 sequence (DNA): TGTGCCAGCAGCTTGGAATGGGGGGGACCCGGGGAGCTGTTTTTT.

The CDR3 spells CASSLESRGNTGELFF. Here the CDR3 DNA reads TGTGCCAGCAGCTTAGAGAGTCGGGGAAACACCGGGGAGCTGTTTTTT. The chain employs TRBV7-6 and TRBJ2-2; D is perhaps TRBD2 (5 bases). The V gene lost 1 base and the J gene lost 2 bases, with 11 bases spanning the gap. From germline, CDR1 is SGHVS and CDR2 FNYEAQ. The CDR3 length is 16 residues.

V usage is TRBV19 and J usage is TRBJ1-5; the match to TRBD1 covers 9 bases. This CDR3 region has 16 residues. CDR1 and CDR2 from the germline V gene are LNHDA and SQIVND (reference sequence). J was trimmed by 7 bases and V by 3 bases; bases with no gene match: 10. The CDR3 nucleotides read TGTGCCAGTAGTATCCCGGGAGGGGACAGGGCACAGCCCCAGCATTTT. Its protein product is CASSIPGGDRAQPQHF.

The chain recombines TRBV7-2 with TRBJ2-3, with 7 bases fitting TRBD2. The CDR3 runs 14 residues. The germline gives CDR1 SGHTA, CDR2 FQGNSA. The trim removed 5 bases at V and 4 bases at J, leaving 6 bases unmatched. The CDR3 sequence is CASSTPGLSDTQYF. The CDR3 DNA reads TGTGCCAGCAGCACTCCGGGACTATCAGATACGCAGTATTTT.

The chain recombines TRBV11-2 with TRBJ1-1; the D gene is possibly TRBD1 (6 bases). CDR3 length: 16 residues. Deletions cut 7 bases from V and 4 bases from J, with 22 bases between. Germline lookup yields CDR1 SGHAT and CDR2 FQNNGV. The CDR3 spells CASTSSRGLRRTEAFF. For the CDR3, the DNA is TGTGCCAGCACCTCTAGCAGGGGTTTGAGGCGCACTGAAGCTTTCTTT. Filled out from reference TRBV11-2 and TRBJ1-1, the complete variable domain reads EAGVAQSPRYKIIEKRQSVAFWCNPISGHATLYWYQQILGQGPKLLIQFQNNGVVDDSQLPKDRFSAERLKGVDSTLKIQPAKLEDSAVYLCASTSSRGLRRTEAFFGQGTRLTVV.

A word on this clone: One end of the junction does not line up with germline, which may come from a read error. The chain is built from TRBV3-1 (or the pseudogene TRBV3-2) and TRBJ2-3, with 9 positions matching TRBD2. Germline V gene lookup returns CDR1 LGHDT and CDR2 YNNKEL (reference sequence). This CDR3 comprises 16 residues. The CDR3 protein is CARSQGAGGRGDTQYF. CDR3 nucleotides: TGTGCCCGCAGCCAAGGGGCGGGGGGGCGGGGAGATACGCAGTATTTT.

This sequence joins TRBV5-1 and TRBJ1-2; 8 nucleotides match TRBD1. CDR1 and CDR2 (germline): SGHRS, YFSETQ. Losses at the gene ends were 5 bases for V and 8 bases for J; bases not matched to a gene: 8. The CDR3 is 13 amino acids. The CDR3 here is CASSYQGAQGYTF. CDR3 in DNA: TGCGCCAGCAGTTATCAGGGGGCGCAAGGCTACACCTTC. Drawing the rest from reference TRBV5-1 and TRBJ1-2, the complete variable domain is KAGVTQTPRYLIKTRGQQVTLSCSPISGHRSVSWYQQTPGQGLQFLFEYFSETQRNKGNFPGRFSGRQFSNSRSEMNVSTLELGDSALYLCASSYQGAQGYTFGSGTRLTVV.

The chain recombines TRBV7-3 with TRBJ2-2; 10 bases align to TRBD1. Germline CDR1 SGHTA, CDR2 FQGTGA. This CDR3 has 14 residues. The J segment lost 5 bases and the V segment lost 6 bases, leaving 3 bases of the junction unmatched. The CDR3 region has the DNA TGTGCCAGCAGACCGGGACAGGGGACCGGGGAGCTGTTTTTT. Translating it yields CASRPGQGTGELFF.

The CDR3 sequence: CASSLLRDREETQYF. The CDR3 nucleotides are TGTGCCAGCAGCTTACTCCGGGACAGGGAAGAGACCCAGTACTTC. The chain uses TRBV7-9 and TRBJ2-5; 9 nucleotides match TRBD1. The V segment lost 2 bases and the J segment 3 bases; nucleotides outside the gene matches: 4. This CDR3 is 15 amino acids long. Germline V gives CDR1 SEHNR, CDR2 FQNEAQ (reference sequence).

The gene calls are TRBV25-1 and TRBJ1-1, with D unclear. The CDR3 runs to 13 residues. Germline V gene sequence: CDR1 MGHDK, CDR2 SYGVNS. The V end lost 5 bases, the J end lost 3 bases, and 10 bases lay between the germline ends. CDR3 amino acids: CASSRELDTEAFF. CDR3 DNA sequence: TGTGCCAGCAGTCGGGAATTGGACACTGAAGCTTTCTTT.

This rearrangement joins TRBV10-3 to TRBJ2-3; D is unresolved. The germline V gene encodes CDR1 ENHRY and CDR2 SYGVKD. The V end was cut by 10 bases, the J end by 2 bases, with 19 bases between. The CDR3 spans 15 residues. This chain's CDR3 is CATSLPAIFTDTQYF. The CDR3 region has the DNA TGTGCCACCTCCCTCCCCGCGATCTTCACAGATACGCAGTATTTT.

This chain uses TRBV25-1 with TRBJ2-1; TRBD1 agrees at 12 bases. Germline CDR1 reads MGHDK; CDR2 reads SYGVNS. The CDR3 has 16 amino acids. Germline trimming cut 3 bases from V and 6 bases from J; bases unmatched to any gene: 6. The CDR3 sequence is CASSDAGTGGINEQFF. CDR3 bases: TGTGCCAGCAGTGACGCCGGGACAGGGGGCATCAATGAGCAGTTCTTC. Complete variable domain (other parts from reference TRBV25-1 and TRBJ2-1): EADIYQTPRYLVIGTGKKITLECSQTMGHDKMYWYQQDPGMELHLIHYSYGVNSTEKGDLSSESTVSRIRTEHFPLTLESARPSHTSQYLCASSDAGTGGINEQFFGPGTRLTVL.

The genes are TRBV28 and TRBJ2-2; D is undetermined. Germline loops: CDR1 MDHEN, CDR2 SYDVKM. The CDR3 has 11 residues. V was pared by 4 bases and J by 7 bases, with 4 bases between. As DNA, the CDR3 is TGTGCCAGCAGTTCTGTCGGGGAGCTGTTTTTT. It translates to CASSSVGELFF.

This chain uses TRBV7-6 with TRBJ2-3; 13 nucleotides agree with TRBD2. The germline V gene encodes CDR1 SGHVS and CDR2 FNYEAQ. The J segment lost 2 bases and the V segment lost 5 bases, leaving 7 bases of the junction unmatched. The CDR3 loop spans 17 amino acids. The CDR3 nucleotides read TGTGCCAGCAGCCCACCAGGGACTAGCGGGGCCACAGATACGCAGTATTTT. Translation: CASSPPGTSGATDTQYF.

The V call is TRBV28, the J call TRBJ1-6; TRBD1 aligns across 8 bases. Germline-derived CDR1 and CDR2 are MDHEN and SYDVKM. This CDR3 is built from 15 residues. V was pared by 5 bases and J by 8 bases, with 8 bases of the junction left unmatched. CDR3 in amino acids: CASSPGGPQYSPLHF. As DNA, the CDR3 is TGTGCCAGCAGTCCAGGGGGCCCCCAGTATTCACCCCTCCACTTT.